Below are 10 T cell receptor beta chains sequenced from a single sample in a study of T-cell reconstitution after alpha-beta-depleted transplantation in children. A TCRbeta library incorporating unique molecular identifiers was prepared. Each CDR3 protein gets one entry after TCRdb re-called the PCR reads with MiXCR. The repertoire has 45,000 to 50,000 distinct CDR3 sequences, approximately 52% of them found once; the top ten carry more than 30%. The sample here was peripheral blood, taken before TCRalphabeta/CD19-depleted stem cell transplant. These receptors were taken from a boy less than two years old with SCID, due to receive a stem cell transplant.

This chain connects TRBV19 to TRBJ1-5; D is undetermined. CDR1 and CDR2 (germline): LNHDA, SQIVND (reference sequence). Deletions cut 3 bases from V and 9 bases from J, with 9 bases between. There are 12 residues in the CDR3. DNA of the CDR3: TGTGCCAGTAGTATTGCTTTTCGGCCCCAGCATTTT. Its protein is CASSIAFRPQHF. The complete variable domain, with remaining parts taken from reference TRBV19 and TRBJ1-5, reads DGGITQSPKYLFRKEGQNVTLSCEQNLNHDAMYWYRQDPGQGLRLIYYSQIVNDFQKGDIAEGYSVSREKKESFPLTVTSAQKNPTAFYLCASSIAFRPQHFGDGTRLSIL.

The rearrangement uses TRBV7-9 and TRBJ2-7; 10 bases line up with TRBD1. Germline V gives CDR1 SEHNR, CDR2 FQNEAQ (reference sequence). This CDR3 is built from 14 residues. The trim removed 7 bases at V and 5 bases at J, leaving 8 bases unmatched. CDR3 in amino acids: CASTQTGGNDEQYF. The CDR3 DNA reads TGTGCCAGCACCCAGACAGGGGGCAACGACGAGCAGTACTTC.

J is TRBJ2-7 and V is TRBV9, with D possibly TRBD1 on 6 matching bases. V was clipped by 3 bases and J by 6 bases, with 16 bases between them. CDR3 length equals 14 residues. Germline V gives CDR1 SGDLS, CDR2 YYNGEE. The CDR3 nucleotides read TGTGCCAGCAGCGGGGGGCAGGGAACGAGCGAGCAGTACTTC. Translated: CASSGGQGTSEQYF.

The chain is built from TRBV20-1 and TRBJ2-3; TRBD2 matches 12 bases. The junction had 13 bases not matched to a gene; V was cut back by 6 bases and J by 0 bases. Germline V CDR1 and CDR2: DFQATT, SNEGSKA (reference sequence). The CDR3 has 18 residues. This chain's CDR3 is CSAPRLAGGLTSTDTQYF. In nucleotides, the CDR3 is TGCAGTGCGCCTCGGCTAGCGGGGGGGTTAACTAGCACAGATACGCAGTATTTT.

This chain uses TRBV5-5 with TRBJ2-7; D not resolved. V was trimmed by 3 bases and J by 2 bases, leaving 12 bases between them. CDR1 and CDR2 (germline): SGHKS, YYEKEE (reference sequence). The CDR3 totals 14 residues. The DNA for the CDR3 is TGTGCCAGCAGCTCCCTCCCGGTCCCCTACGAGCAGTACTTC. Its translation: CASSSLPVPYEQYF.

This clonotype has a handful of counts. The genes are TRBV28 and TRBJ2-7; tentatively, D is TRBD2 (6 bases). The germline CDR1 and CDR2 sequences are MDHEN and SYDVKM. The V end lost 5 bases, the J end lost 3 bases, and 17 bases lay between the germline ends. The CDR3 covers 15 residues. CDR3 residues: CASSPRLRGFYEQYF. As DNA, the CDR3 is TGTGCCAGCAGTCCTCGCCTGCGGGGCTTCTACGAGCAGTACTTC.

V and J are TRBV11-2 and TRBJ2-3, with 9 bases aligning to TRBD2. Germline CDR1 and CDR2: SGHAT and FQNNGV. V lost 2 bases and J lost 0; bases outside the gene matches: 9. The CDR3 contains 18 residues. Here the CDR3 reads CASSLLFSGGLSTDTQYF. The CDR3 DNA sequence: TGTGCCAGCAGCTTATTGTTCAGCGGGGGGTTAAGCACAGATACGCAGTATTTT.

This chain joins TRBV28 and TRBJ2-1; D might be TRBD1 or TRBD2, each matching 5 bases. This CDR3 comprises 21 residues. The V and J ends lost 9 bases and 2 bases respectively, with 35 bases between them. Germline CDR1 and CDR2: MDHEN and SYDVKM. CDR3: CARGLGLPGMGQRRTYNEQFF. The CDR3 bases are TGTGCCAGGGGCTTGGGGCTTCCGGGAATGGGGCAAAGACGGACCTACAATGAGCAGTTCTTC.

This clonotype was picked up a small number of times. The rearrangement links TRBV20-1 to TRBJ1-1; D is unresolved. From germline, CDR1 is DFQATT and CDR2 SNEGSKA (reference sequence). The V gene lost 1 base and the J gene lost 0 bases, with 9 bases spanning the gap. CDR3 length equals 14 residues. CDR3 DNA sequence: TGCAGTGCTAGAGTTGGCGACATGAACACTGAAGCTTTCTTT. This encodes CSARVGDMNTEAFF.

The chain employs TRBV12-3 or TRBV12-4 and TRBJ2-2, with a tentative D call TRBD1 (6 bases). The ends were cut back, 6 bases at V and 4 bases at J, with 12 bases in the middle. The CDR3 is made up of 14 amino acids. The CDR3 spells CASRAGTTTGELFF. DNA of the CDR3: TGTGCCAGCAGGGCCGGGACAACCACCGGGGAGCTGTTTTTT.